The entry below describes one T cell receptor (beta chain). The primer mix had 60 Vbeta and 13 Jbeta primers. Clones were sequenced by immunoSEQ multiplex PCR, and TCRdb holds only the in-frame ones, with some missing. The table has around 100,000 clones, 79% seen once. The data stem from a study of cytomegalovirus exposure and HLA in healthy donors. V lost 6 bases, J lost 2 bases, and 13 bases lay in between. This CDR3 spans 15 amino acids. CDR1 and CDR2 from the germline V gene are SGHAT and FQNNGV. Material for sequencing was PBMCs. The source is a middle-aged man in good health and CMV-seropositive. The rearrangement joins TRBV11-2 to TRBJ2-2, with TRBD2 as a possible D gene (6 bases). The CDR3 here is CASRLGTFNTGELFF. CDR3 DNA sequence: TGTGCCAGCAGACTCGGGACTTTCAACACCGGGGAGCTGTTTTTT.